This T cell receptor beta chain was documented in a study of blood T cell repertoires in COVID-19. Across the whole study: Sites across the United States, Italy and Spain contributed samples from acute and convalescent COVID-19. In each case, the material was cDNA or gDNA derived from T cells, B-cell-depleted T cells, or PBMCs.

V lost 3 bases and J lost 1; bases outside the gene matches: 3. The length of the CDR3 is 15 residues. Germline CDR1 is LNHDA and CDR2 is SQIVND (reference sequence). Per the authors' pipeline: Amplified reference gene primers provided the basis for estimating nucleated cell counts. Generated by immunoSEQ multiplex PCR, the TCRdb table keeps only in-frame clones and is missing some. Clone size and V and J calls were adopted from that table, with D and trimming inferred from the DNA. The data contain roughly 100,000 clones, 81% of them singletons. The TCR comes from an elderly man with acute or convalescent COVID-19. The sample taken for sequencing was peripheral blood. This chain links TRBV19 with TRBJ2-7; 10 bases fit TRBD2. The CDR3 sequence: CASSIVAGGSYEQYF. The CDR3 DNA sequence: TGTGCCAGTAGTATTGTAGCGGGAGGATCCTACGAGCAGTACTTC.